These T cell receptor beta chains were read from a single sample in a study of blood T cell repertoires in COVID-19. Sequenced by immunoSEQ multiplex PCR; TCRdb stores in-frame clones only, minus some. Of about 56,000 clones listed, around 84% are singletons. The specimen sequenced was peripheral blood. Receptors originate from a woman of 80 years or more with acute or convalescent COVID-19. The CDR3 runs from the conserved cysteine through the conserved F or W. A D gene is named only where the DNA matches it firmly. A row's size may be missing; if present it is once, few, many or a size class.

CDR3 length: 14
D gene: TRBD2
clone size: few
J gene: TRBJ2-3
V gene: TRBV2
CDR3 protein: CASDYSGVADTQYF
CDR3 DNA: TGTGCCAGCGACTATAGCGGGGTGGCAGATACGCAGTATTTT

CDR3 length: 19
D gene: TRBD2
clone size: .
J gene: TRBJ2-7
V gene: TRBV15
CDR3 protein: CATSRDKVAGLASSYEQYF
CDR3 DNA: TGTGCCACCAGCAGAGATAAAGTAGCGGGCCTGGCGAGCTCCTACGAGCAGTACTTC

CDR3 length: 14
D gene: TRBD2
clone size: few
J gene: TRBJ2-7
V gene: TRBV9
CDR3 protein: CASSGTSGPYEQYF
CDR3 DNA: TGTGCCAGCAGCGGGACTAGCGGACCCTACGAGCAGTACTTC

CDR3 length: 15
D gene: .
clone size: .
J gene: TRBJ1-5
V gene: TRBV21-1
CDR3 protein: CASSTGQGPNQPQHF
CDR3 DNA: TGTGCCAGCAGCACAGGACAGGGCCCTAATCAGCCCCAGCATTTT

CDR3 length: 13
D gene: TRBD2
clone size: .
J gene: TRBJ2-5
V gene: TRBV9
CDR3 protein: CASSPGLAETQYF
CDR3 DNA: TGTGCCAGCAGCCCGGGACTAGCGGAGACCCAGTACTTC

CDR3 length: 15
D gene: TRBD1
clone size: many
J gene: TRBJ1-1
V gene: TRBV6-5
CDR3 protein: CASRDRDRVNTEAFF
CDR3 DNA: TGTGCCAGCAGAGATCGGGACAGAGTGAACACTGAAGCTTTCTTT

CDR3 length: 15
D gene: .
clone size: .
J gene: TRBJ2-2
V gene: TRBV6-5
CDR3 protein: CASRAGTTNTGELFF
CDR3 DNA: TGTGCCAGCAGAGCAGGGACAACGAACACCGGGGAGCTGTTTTTT

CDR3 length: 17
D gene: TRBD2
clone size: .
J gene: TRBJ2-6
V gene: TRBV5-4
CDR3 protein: CASSLAGGISGANVLTF
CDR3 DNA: TGTGCCAGCAGCTTGGCCGGGGGGATCTCTGGGGCCAACGTCCTGACTTTC

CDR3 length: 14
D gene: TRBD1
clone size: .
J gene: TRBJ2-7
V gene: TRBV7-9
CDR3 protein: CASSYRTGGDEQYF
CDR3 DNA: TGTGCCAGCAGCTACAGGACAGGGGGAGACGAGCAGTACTTC

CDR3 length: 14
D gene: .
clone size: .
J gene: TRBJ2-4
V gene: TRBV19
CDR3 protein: CASSTGQFKNIQYF
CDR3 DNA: TGTGCCAGTAGTACAGGACAGTTCAAAAACATTCAGTACTTC

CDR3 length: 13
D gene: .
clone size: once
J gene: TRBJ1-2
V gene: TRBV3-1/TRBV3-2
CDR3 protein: CASSQPKGEGYTF
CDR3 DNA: TGTGCCAGCAGCCAACCCAAGGGGGAAGGCTACACCTTC

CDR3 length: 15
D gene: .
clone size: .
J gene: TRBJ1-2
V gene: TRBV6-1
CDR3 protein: CASSESGRRGYGYTF
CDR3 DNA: TGTGCCAGCAGTGAAAGCGGACGCAGGGGCTATGGCTACACCTTC

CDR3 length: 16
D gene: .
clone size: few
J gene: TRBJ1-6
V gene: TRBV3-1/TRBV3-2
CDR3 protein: CASSQFLGAQGSPLHF
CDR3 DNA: TGTGCCAGCAGCCAATTCCTGGGGGCGCAAGGTTCACCCCTCCACTTT

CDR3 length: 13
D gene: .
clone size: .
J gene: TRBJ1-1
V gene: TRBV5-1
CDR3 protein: CASSLSKNTEAFF
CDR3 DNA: TGCGCCAGCAGCTTGTCCAAGAACACTGAAGCTTTCTTT

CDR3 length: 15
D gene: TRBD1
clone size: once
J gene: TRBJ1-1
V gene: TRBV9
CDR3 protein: CASSPGTGWDTEAFF
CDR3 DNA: TGTGCCAGCAGCCCCGGGACAGGGTGGGACACTGAAGCTTTCTTT

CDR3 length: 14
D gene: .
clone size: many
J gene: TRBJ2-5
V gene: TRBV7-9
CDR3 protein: CASSLLDKNSAQYF
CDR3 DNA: TGTGCCAGCAGCTTACTCGACAAAAACTCGGCCCAGTACTTC

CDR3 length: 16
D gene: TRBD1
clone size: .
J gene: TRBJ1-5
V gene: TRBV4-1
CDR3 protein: CASSHYRGDSNQPQHF
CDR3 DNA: TGCGCCAGCAGCCACTACAGGGGCGATAGCAATCAGCCCCAGCATTTT

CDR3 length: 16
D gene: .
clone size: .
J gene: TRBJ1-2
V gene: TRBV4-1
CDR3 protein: CASSLGAAGVLYGYTF
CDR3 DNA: TGCGCCAGCAGCCTCGGGGCGGCGGGGGTTCTCTATGGCTACACCTTC

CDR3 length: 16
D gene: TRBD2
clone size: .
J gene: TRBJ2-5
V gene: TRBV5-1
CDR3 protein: CASSLAQRGPLETQYF
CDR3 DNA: TGCGCCAGCAGCTTGGCCCAGCGGGGGCCCCTAGAGACCCAGTACTTC

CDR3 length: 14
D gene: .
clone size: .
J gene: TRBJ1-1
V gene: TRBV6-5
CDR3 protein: CASTTWGRGYEAFF
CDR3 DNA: TGTGCCAGCACCACCTGGGGTAGGGGGTATGAAGCTTTCTTT

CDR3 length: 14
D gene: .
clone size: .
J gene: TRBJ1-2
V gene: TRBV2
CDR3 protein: CASSEGALNYGYTF
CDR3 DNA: TGTGCCAGCAGTGAAGGGGCGCTTAACTATGGCTACACCTTC

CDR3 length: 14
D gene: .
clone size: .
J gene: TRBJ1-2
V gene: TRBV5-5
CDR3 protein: CASSLASGLGGYTF
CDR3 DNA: TGTGCCAGCAGCTTGGCGTCAGGGCTAGGTGGCTACACCTTC

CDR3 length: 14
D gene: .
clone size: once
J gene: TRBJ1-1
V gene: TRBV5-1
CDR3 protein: CASRGATGNTEAFF
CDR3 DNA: TGCGCCAGCAGGGGAGCGACAGGGAACACTGAAGCTTTCTTT

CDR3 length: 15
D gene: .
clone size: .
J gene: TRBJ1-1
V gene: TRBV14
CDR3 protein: CASSVPGTLNTEAFF
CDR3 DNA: TGTGCCAGCAGCGTACCCGGGACATTGAACACTGAAGCTTTCTTT

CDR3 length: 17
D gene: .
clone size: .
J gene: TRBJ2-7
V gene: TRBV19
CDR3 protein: CASSIVLLRDTPYEQYF
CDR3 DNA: TGTGCCAGTAGTATAGTGCTCCTTAGGGACACCCCCTACGAGCAGTACTTC

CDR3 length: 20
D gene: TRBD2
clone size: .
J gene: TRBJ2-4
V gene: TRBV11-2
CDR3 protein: CASSLDGTSGGHLAKNIQYF
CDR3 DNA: TGTGCCAGCAGCTTAGATGGGACTAGCGGGGGGCACCTAGCCAAAAACATTCAGTACTTC

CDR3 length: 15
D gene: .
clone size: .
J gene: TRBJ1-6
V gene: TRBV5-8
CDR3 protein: CASSLDWGDNSPLHF
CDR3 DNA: TGTGCCAGCAGCTTGGATTGGGGGGATAATTCACCCCTCCACTTT

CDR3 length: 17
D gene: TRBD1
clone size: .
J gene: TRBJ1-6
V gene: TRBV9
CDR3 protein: CASSGANTGQGNSPLHF
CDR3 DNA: TGTGCCAGCAGCGGAGCAAATACGGGACAGGGTAATTCACCCCTCCACTTT

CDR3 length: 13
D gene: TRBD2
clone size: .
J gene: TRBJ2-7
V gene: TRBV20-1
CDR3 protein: CSASLVAGYEQYF
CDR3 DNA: TGCAGTGCTAGTCTGGTAGCGGGCTACGAGCAGTACTTC

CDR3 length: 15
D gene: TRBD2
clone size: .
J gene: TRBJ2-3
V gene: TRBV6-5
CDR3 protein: CASSRGGPYTDTQYF
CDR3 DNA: TGTGCCAGCAGCCGGGGGGGCCCTTACACAGATACGCAGTATTTT

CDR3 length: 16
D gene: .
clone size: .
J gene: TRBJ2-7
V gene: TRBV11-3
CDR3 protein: CASSLGPAENSYEQYF
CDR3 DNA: TGTGCCAGCAGCTTAGGCCCCGCGGAGAACTCCTACGAGCAGTACTTC

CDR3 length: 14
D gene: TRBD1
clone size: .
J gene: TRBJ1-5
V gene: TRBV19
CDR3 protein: CASSMTGSNQPQHF
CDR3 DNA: TGTGCCAGTAGTATGACAGGGTCCAATCAGCCCCAGCATTTT

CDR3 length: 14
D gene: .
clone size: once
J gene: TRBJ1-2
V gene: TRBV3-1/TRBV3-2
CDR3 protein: CASSEMGTKGGYTF
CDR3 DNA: TGTGCCAGCAGCGAGATGGGGACAAAGGGTGGCTACACCTTC

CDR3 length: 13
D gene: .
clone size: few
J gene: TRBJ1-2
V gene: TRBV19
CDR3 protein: CANQSGSRVGYTF
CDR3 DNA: TGTGCCAATCAATCAGGTTCCAGGGTCGGCTACACCTTC

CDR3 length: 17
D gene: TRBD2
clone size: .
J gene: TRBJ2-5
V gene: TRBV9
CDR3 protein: CASSVWTTSGGEETQYF
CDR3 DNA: TGTGCCAGCAGCGTATGGACAACTAGCGGGGGAGAAGAGACCCAGTACTTC

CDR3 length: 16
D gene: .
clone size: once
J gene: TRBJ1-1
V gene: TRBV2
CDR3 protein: CASSEFRGTGGTEAFF
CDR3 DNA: TGTGCCAGCAGTGAATTTCGTGGGACCGGGGGCACTGAAGCTTTCTTT

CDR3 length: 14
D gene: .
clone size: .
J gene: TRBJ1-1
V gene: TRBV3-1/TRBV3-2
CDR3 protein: CASSQQGLSTEAFF
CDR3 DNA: TGTGCCAGCAGCCAGCAGGGGCTAAGCACTGAAGCTTTCTTT

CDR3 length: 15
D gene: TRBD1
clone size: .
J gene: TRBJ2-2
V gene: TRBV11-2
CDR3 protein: CASSPWTGNTGELFF
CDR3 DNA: TGTGCCAGCAGCCCCTGGACAGGAAACACCGGGGAGCTGTTTTTT

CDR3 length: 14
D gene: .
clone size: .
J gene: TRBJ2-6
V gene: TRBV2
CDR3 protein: CASSRDSGANVLTF
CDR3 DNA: TGTGCCAGCAGTCGAGACTCTGGGGCCAACGTCCTGACTTTC

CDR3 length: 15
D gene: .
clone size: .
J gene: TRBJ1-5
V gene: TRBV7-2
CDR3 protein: CASSFLRGSNQPQHF
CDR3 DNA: TGTGCCAGCAGCTTCCTCCGGGGAAGCAATCAGCCCCAGCATTTT

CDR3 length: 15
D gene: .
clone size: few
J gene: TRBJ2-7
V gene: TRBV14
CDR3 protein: CASSRIGGHAYEQYF
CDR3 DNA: TGTGCCAGCAGCCGAATAGGCGGGCATGCCTACGAGCAGTACTTC

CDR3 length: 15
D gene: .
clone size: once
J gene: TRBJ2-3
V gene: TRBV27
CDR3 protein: CASSSLVGSTDTQYF
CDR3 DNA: TGTGCCAGCAGTTCACTAGTAGGTTCCACAGATACGCAGTATTTT

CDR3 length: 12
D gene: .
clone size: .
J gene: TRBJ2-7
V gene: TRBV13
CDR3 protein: CASSFGKYEQYF
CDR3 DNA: TGTGCCAGCAGCTTCGGTAAATACGAGCAGTACTTC

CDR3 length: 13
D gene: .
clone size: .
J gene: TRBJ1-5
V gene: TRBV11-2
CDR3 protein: CASSLDRNGAQHF
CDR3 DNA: TGTGCCAGCAGCTTAGATAGGAACGGGGCCCAGCATTTT

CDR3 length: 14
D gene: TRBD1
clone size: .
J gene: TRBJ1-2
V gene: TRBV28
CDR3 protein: CASNKGAANYGYTF
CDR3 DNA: TGTGCCAGCAATAAGGGGGCAGCTAACTATGGCTACACCTTC

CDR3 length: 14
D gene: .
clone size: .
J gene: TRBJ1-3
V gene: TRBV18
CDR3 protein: CASSPGSSGNTIYF
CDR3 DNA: TGTGCCAGCTCACCAGGCAGCTCTGGAAACACCATATATTTT

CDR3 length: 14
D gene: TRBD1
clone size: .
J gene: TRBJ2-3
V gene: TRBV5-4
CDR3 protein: CATRRTGGSDTQYF
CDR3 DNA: TGTGCCACTCGCCGGACAGGTGGATCGGATACGCAGTATTTT

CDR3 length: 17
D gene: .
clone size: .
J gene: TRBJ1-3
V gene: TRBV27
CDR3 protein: CASSFPLSGAGGNTIYF
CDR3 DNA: TGTGCCAGCAGTTTCCCCTTGTCAGGGGCAGGGGGAAACACCATATATTTT

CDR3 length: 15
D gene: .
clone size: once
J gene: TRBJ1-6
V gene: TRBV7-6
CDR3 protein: CASSEGWGGNSPLHF
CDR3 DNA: TGTGCCAGCAGCGAAGGGTGGGGGGGGAATTCACCCCTCCACTTT

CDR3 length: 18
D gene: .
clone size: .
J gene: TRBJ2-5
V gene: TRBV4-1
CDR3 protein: CASSQEWRGSPYQETQYF
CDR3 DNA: TGCGCCAGCAGCCAAGAGTGGCGCGGGTCACCGTACCAAGAGACCCAGTACTTC

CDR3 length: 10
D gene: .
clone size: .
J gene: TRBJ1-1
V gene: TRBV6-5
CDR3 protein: CASRITEAFF
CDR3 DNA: TGTGCCAGCAGAATAACTGAAGCTTTCTTT

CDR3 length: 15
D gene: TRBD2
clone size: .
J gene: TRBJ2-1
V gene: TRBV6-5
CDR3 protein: CASRVTSGVYNEQFF
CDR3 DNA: TGTGCCAGCAGAGTCACTAGCGGGGTATACAATGAGCAGTTCTTC

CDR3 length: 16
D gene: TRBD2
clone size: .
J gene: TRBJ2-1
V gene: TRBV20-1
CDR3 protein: CSASDHGGGKLNEQFF
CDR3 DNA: TGCAGTGCTAGTGACCATGGCGGGGGAAAGTTGAATGAGCAGTTCTTC

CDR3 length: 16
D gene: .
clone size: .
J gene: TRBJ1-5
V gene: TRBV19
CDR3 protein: CASSRFRGEGNQPQHF
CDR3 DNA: TGTGCCAGTAGTAGGTTCCGGGGTGAGGGCAATCAGCCCCAGCATTTT

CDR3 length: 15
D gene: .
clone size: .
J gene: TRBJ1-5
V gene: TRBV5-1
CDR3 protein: CASSLAGASNQPQHF
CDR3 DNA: TGCGCCAGCAGCTTGGCAGGGGCGAGCAATCAGCCCCAGCATTTT

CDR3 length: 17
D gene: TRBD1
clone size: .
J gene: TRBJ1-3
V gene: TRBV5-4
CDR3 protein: CASSLLRQGSSGNTIYF
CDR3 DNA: TGTGCCAGCAGCTTGTTAAGACAGGGGAGCTCTGGAAACACCATATATTTT

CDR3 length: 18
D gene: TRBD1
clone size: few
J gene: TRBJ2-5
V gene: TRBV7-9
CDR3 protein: CASSEPQGPPSSQETQYF
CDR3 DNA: TGTGCCAGCAGCGAACCACAGGGGCCCCCTAGTTCCCAAGAGACCCAGTACTTC

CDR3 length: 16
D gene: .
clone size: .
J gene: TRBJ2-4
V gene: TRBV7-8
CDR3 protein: CASSLSVESRGNIQYF
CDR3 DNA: TGTGCCAGCAGCTTAAGTGTCGAATCGAGAGGAAACATTCAGTACTTC

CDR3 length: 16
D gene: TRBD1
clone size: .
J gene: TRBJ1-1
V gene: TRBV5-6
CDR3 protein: CASSLFQGVANTEAFF
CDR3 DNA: TGTGCCAGCAGCTTGTTCCAGGGGGTTGCGAACACTGAAGCTTTCTTT

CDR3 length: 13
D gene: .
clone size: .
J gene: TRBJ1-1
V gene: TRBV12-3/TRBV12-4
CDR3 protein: CASSLGQNTEAFF
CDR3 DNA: TGTGCCAGCAGTTTAGGACAGAACACTGAAGCTTTCTTT